The next 2 T cell receptor beta chains were all read from a single sample in a study of neurological immune-mediated disorders. MiXCR, run by TCRdb on the 5' RACE reads, gives a single entry per CDR3 protein. The table has about 22,000 distinct CDR3 sequences, roughly a tenth seen once. Sequenced input: PBMCs. Receptor source: a woman aged 55-69 years with HTLV-1-associated myelopathy (HAM/TSP).

This clonotype qualifies as medium-sized. The chain links TRBV20-1 to TRBJ2-3, with TRBD2 matching over 9 bases. CDR1 is DFQATT, CDR2 SNEGSKA, per germline (reference sequence). V lost 4 bases and J lost 4; bases outside the gene matches: 3. The CDR3 totals 13 residues. The DNA for the CDR3 is TGCAGTGCTAAACTAGCGGGCTCAGATACGCAGTATTTT. Protein: CSAKLAGSDTQYF.

The table lists this clonotype with many counts. The chain carries TRBV9 and TRBJ1-5, with TRBD1 matching 11 bases. The trim removed 1 base at V and 0 bases at J, leaving 6 bases unmatched. Germline V lookup: CDR1 SGDLS, CDR2 YYNGEE. The CDR3 contains 18 residues. The CDR3 loop is CASSVPGTGGYSNQPQHF. CDR3 bases: TGTGCCAGCAGCGTACCCGGGACAGGGGGGTATAGCAATCAGCCCCAGCATTTT.